The 31 T cell receptor beta chains in this list originate from one sample, sequenced in a study of blood T cells in healthy people across ages. Using a J-beta primer mix together with a sample-barcoded 5' primer, a second PCR was run for about 7 to 12 cycles. TCRdb re-analysed the 5' RACE reads in MiXCR, keeping a single row per CDR3 protein. The sample comprises nearly 1 million distinct CDR3 sequences, roughly 50% of which are singletons, and over 20% rests with the top ten. Specimen: blood. Receptors were obtained from a woman in her sixties or seventies in good health.

The genes are TRBV20-1 and TRBJ2-7, with D perhaps TRBD1 (6 bases). The CDR3 runs 11 residues. Germline V gene data show CDR1 as DFQATT and CDR2 as SNEGSKA (reference sequence). V was clipped by 7 bases and J by 9 bases, with 16 bases between them. The CDR3 region is CSGSNRAAQYF. CDR3 bases: TGCAGTGGATCAAACAGGGCAGCGCAGTACTTC.

This clonotype was counted between two and nine times. The chain employs TRBV6-6 and TRBJ2-1; D may be TRBD2 (6 bases). Germline CDR1 and CDR2: MNHNY and SVGAGI (reference sequence). Deletions cut 7 bases from V and 8 bases from J, with 18 bases between. This CDR3 is built from 14 residues. CDR3 protein: CASTHSGRRHEQFF. In nucleotides, the CDR3 is TGTGCCAGCACCCACTCCGGGAGACGCCATGAGCAGTTCTTC.

This rearrangement joins TRBV18 to TRBJ2-5; 10 positions agree with TRBD2. Losses at the gene ends were 4 bases for V and 11 bases for J; bases not matched to a gene: 10. The CDR3 sequence is 14 residues long. The germline V gene encodes CDR1 KGHSH and CDR2 LQKENI. CDR3 in DNA: TGTGCCAGCTCACGTGAAGCGGGAGGGTATGAGCAGTACTTC. It is translated as CASSREAGGYEQYF.

The chain uses TRBV5-4 and TRBJ2-4, with D perhaps TRBD1 or TRBD2 (6 bases each). Between the trimmed V and J ends, which lost 6 bases and 13 bases, there was a span of 17 bases. The CDR3 consists of 12 residues. CDR1 is SGHNT, CDR2 YYREEE, per germline (reference sequence). The DNA for the CDR3 is TGTGCCAGCAACCTAGAGGGGGGTGAGCAGTACTTC. Translating it yields CASNLEGGEQYF.

The chain couples TRBV5-1 to TRBJ2-7, with D hard to call. The CDR3 loop spans 14 amino acids. The V gene's germline CDR1 is SGHRS and CDR2 YFSETQ. V dropped 1 base and J dropped 0 bases, with 8 bases sitting between them. This CDR3 reads CASSLSWVSYEQYF. In DNA form, the CDR3 reads TGCGCCAGCAGCTTGTCGTGGGTCTCCTACGAGCAGTACTTC.

V gene TRBV20-1 combines with J gene TRBJ2-7; possibly TRBD2 for D (5 bases). The V and J ends lost 7 bases and 4 bases respectively, with 20 bases between them. From germline, CDR1 is DFQATT and CDR2 SNEGSKA (reference sequence). The length of the CDR3 is 14 residues. DNA of the CDR3: TGCAGTGTCGTAGCCGGGATAGGTCTATACGAGCAGTACTTC. It encodes CSVVAGIGLYEQYF.

This clonotype has a handful of counts. V gene TRBV5-8 combines with J gene TRBJ2-5; possible D gene TRBD2, 6 bases. This CDR3 is built from 12 residues. The germline gives CDR1 SGHTS, CDR2 YDEGEE. V was cut by 0 bases and J by 11 bases, with 11 bases left in between. The DNA of the CDR3 is TGTGCCAGCAGCTTGGTGGACTATGTGCAGTACTTC. Translating it yields CASSLVDYVQYF.

This rearrangement joins TRBV2 to TRBJ2-7; no definite D call. With the DNA end fitting TRBJ2-5 better, the J assignment may be wrong. The CDR3 covers 11 residues. Per germline, CDR1 SNHLY and CDR2 FYNNEI. The CDR3 reads CASSESSTQYF. CDR3 coding DNA: TGTGCCAGCAGTGAGAGTTCGACCCAGTACTTC.

V usage is TRBV28 and J usage is TRBJ2-7; 7 bases align to TRBD1. This CDR3 has 18 amino acids. V lost 6 bases, J lost 3 bases, and 20 bases stayed unmatched. Germline V lookup: CDR1 MDHEN, CDR2 SYDVKM. The CDR3, as DNA: TGTGCCAGCAGCTACACACTAGGGGACCCGGGACAGCGCTACGAGCAGTACTTC. This translates into CASSYTLGDPGQRYEQYF.

The CDR3 loop reads CATSRVGGDEQYF. CDR3 nucleotides: TGTGCCACCAGCAGAGTGGGGGGAGATGAGCAGTACTTC. The chain joins TRBV15 to TRBJ2-1, with a possible D match to TRBD2 (6 bases). The DNA end is more similar to TRBJ2-7, so the J call may be wrong. Germline loops: CDR1 LNHNV, CDR2 YYDKDF (reference sequence). The CDR3 runs to 13 residues.

V and J are TRBV20-1 and TRBJ2-3; no firm D call. V was pared by 4 bases and J by 2 bases, with 13 bases between. The V gene's germline CDR1 is DFQATT and CDR2 SNEGSKA (reference sequence). The CDR3 is made up of 14 amino acids. Written as DNA, the CDR3 is TGCAGTGCTAACCTGGTTCCGAACACAGATACGCAGTATTTT. Its protein product is CSANLVPNTDTQYF.

This chain links TRBV12-3 or TRBV12-4 with TRBJ2-3, with TRBD1 as a possible D gene (5 bases). The CDR3 loop spans 15 amino acids. The ends were cut back, 4 bases at V and 4 bases at J, with 15 bases in the middle. Here the CDR3 DNA reads TGTGCCAGCAGTTCTAGGACAAGGCAGGCAGATACGCAGTATTTT. Its protein is CASSSRTRQADTQYF.

This chain joins TRBV28 and TRBJ2-2, with TRBD1 identical over 7 bases. V was clipped by 3 bases and J by 7 bases; unmatched bases: 8. This CDR3 region has 15 residues. Germline CDR1 MDHEN, CDR2 SYDVKM. The CDR3 bases are TGTGCCAGCAGTTTCCGGGGACAGACCGTCGGGGAGCTGTTTTTT. It is translated as CASSFRGQTVGELFF.

This clonotype came up once. The germline gene is not matched at one end of the junction; a read error may be the cause. This chain links TRBV5-8 with TRBJ2-1; D perhaps matches TRBD1 (5 bases). Germline assignment: CDR1 SGHTS and CDR2 YDEGEE. The CDR3 runs to 16 residues. The CDR3 here is CASSLLWSGNVNERFF. DNA of the CDR3: TGTGCCAGCAGCTTGTTATGGTCAGGGAACGTCAATGAGCGGTTCTTC.

This clonotype was recorded a few times. The chain carries TRBV7-3 and TRBJ1-2; D might be TRBD1 (6 bases). The CDR3 covers 14 residues. Germline CDR1 SGHTA, CDR2 FQGTGA. The germline V and J ends were trimmed by 2 bases and 7 bases, with 14 bases remaining between them. CDR3 nucleotides: TGTGCCAGCAGCTTAGACATGACAGGTTCTGGCTACACCTTC. It is translated as CASSLDMTGSGYTF.

A note on this clonotype: A much larger clone lies a single base off, so this may be a read error. This sequence joins TRBV20-1 and TRBJ2-3; D uncertain. Looked up from germline, CDR1 is DFQATT and CDR2 is SNEGSKA (reference sequence). The CDR3 is 13 amino acids. The germline V and J ends were trimmed by 2 bases and 1 base, with 7 bases remaining between them. CDR3 in amino acids: CSARFLRTDTQYF. CDR3 DNA sequence: TGCAGTGCTAGATTCCTTCGCACAGATACGCAGTATTTT.

In DNA form, the CDR3 reads TGTGCCAGCAGCCGGACGGGAACCACTGAAGCTTTCTTT. The encoded protein is CASSRTGTTEAFF. The chain carries TRBV6-6 and TRBJ1-1; D is undetermined. Germline V gene data show CDR1 as MNHNY and CDR2 as SVGAGI (reference sequence). CDR3 length: 13 residues. V lost 6 bases and J 4 bases, leaving 12 bases between the germline ends.

This clonotype was picked up a small number of times. The chain links TRBV12-3 or TRBV12-4 to TRBJ2-7; perhaps TRBD2 as D (6 bases). V was clipped by 1 base and J by 5 bases, with 12 bases between them. The CDR3 is 14 amino acids. The CDR3 region is CASSLEASVHEQYF. In DNA, the CDR3 is TGTGCCAGCAGTTTAGAGGCTAGCGTTCACGAGCAGTACTTC.

The chain joins TRBV4-2 to TRBJ2-5; the match to TRBD1 covers 9 bases. The germline gives CDR1 LGHNA, CDR2 YNFKEQ. The CDR3 runs 17 residues. V lost 0 bases, J lost 5 bases, and 10 bases stayed unmatched. CDR3 in DNA: TGTGCCAGCAGCCAAGATAGGAGGAACAGGGGGCTGGAGACCCAGTACTTC. Amino acids: CASSQDRRNRGLETQYF.

The rearrangement links TRBV27 to TRBJ2-7, with TRBD2 matching over 8 bases. J lost 3 bases, V lost 8 bases, and 18 bases had no gene match. The CDR3 extends over 17 amino acids. Germline V gene sequence: CDR1 MNHEY, CDR2 SMNVEV (reference sequence). For the CDR3, the DNA is TGTGCCAGCCCTTCAGGGGATGGGCTAGCGGGCTTCTACGAGCAGTACTTC. The encoded protein is CASPSGDGLAGFYEQYF.

This clonotype was observed a few times. J is TRBJ1-1 and V is TRBV27, with D possibly being TRBD1 (6 bases). Trimming left V 5 bases short and J 5 bases short, with 12 bases between. This CDR3 comprises 13 residues. The germline V gene has CDR1 MNHEY and CDR2 SMNVEV (reference sequence). DNA for the CDR3: TGTGCCAGCAGTCGCCAGGGGTATACTGAAGCTTTCTTT. Its translation: CASSRQGYTEAFF.

This clonotype was seen only once. V gene TRBV25-1 combines with J gene TRBJ2-7; 8 bases agree with TRBD1. The junction had 3 bases not matched to a gene; V was cut back by 2 bases and J by 0 bases. Germline lookup yields CDR1 MGHDK and CDR2 SYGVNS. The CDR3 sequence is 15 residues long. The CDR3 region has the DNA TGTGCCAGCAGTGAACAGGGGGCCCGCTCCTACGAGCAGTACTTC. Protein sequence: CASSEQGARSYEQYF.

The chain is built from TRBV25-1 and TRBJ2-5, with D maybe TRBD1 (5 bases). The J call could be wrong; TRBJ2-1 is a better fit for the DNA end. The CDR3 is 15 amino acids. CDR1 is MGHDK, CDR2 SYGVNS, per germline. The CDR3 reads CASSEYGQKQETQFF. For the CDR3, the DNA is TGTGCCAGCAGTGAATATGGACAAAAACAAGAGACCCAGTTCTTC.

CDR3 sequence: CSVPGSLNIQYF. CDR3 nucleotides: TGCAGCGTCCCCGGGAGTTTGAACATTCAGTACTTC. The chain recombines TRBV29-1 with TRBJ2-4; perhaps TRBD2 as D (6 bases). The CDR3 spans 12 residues. Germline values: CDR1 SQVTM, CDR2 ANQGSEA. V lost 6 bases and J 7 bases, leaving 13 bases between the germline ends.

This clonotype was picked up a small number of times. This sequence joins TRBV5-1 and TRBJ2-1; 7 bases fit TRBD1. J was trimmed by 1 base and V by 4 bases; bases with no gene match: 17. Germline CDR1 SGHRS, CDR2 YFSETQ. This CDR3 contains 19 residues. The CDR3 is CASSRSRDRPKLSYNEQFF. CDR3 coding DNA: TGCGCCAGCAGCCGCTCACGGGACAGACCAAAGCTTTCCTACAATGAGCAGTTCTTC. Full variable domain (outside the CDR3, taken from reference TRBV5-1 and TRBJ2-1): KAGVTQTPRYLIKTRGQQVTLSCSPISGHRSVSWYQQTPGQGLQFLFEYFSETQRNKGNFPGRFSGRQFSNSRSEMNVSTLELGDSALYLCASSRSRDRPKLSYNEQFFGPGTRLTVL.

This clonotype was observed a few times. The V and J genes are TRBV6-1 and TRBJ1-2, with D possibly TRBD1 on 5 matching bases. V was pared by 2 bases and J by 3 bases, with 10 bases between. Per germline, CDR1 MNHNS and CDR2 SASEGT. The CDR3 is 14 residues long. CDR3 DNA: TGTGCCAGCAGTGAATGGGGCTCCTACTATGGCTACACCTTC. It specifies CASSEWGSYYGYTF.

The chain employs TRBV20-1 and TRBJ2-1; 10 nucleotides match TRBD2. There are 16 residues in the CDR3. Germline lookup yields CDR1 DFQATT and CDR2 SNEGSKA (reference sequence). With V trimmed by 3 bases and J by 1 base, 6 bases remained unmatched. The CDR3 DNA is TGCAGTGCTAGGGGGACTAGCGTATGGTCCTACAATGAGCAGTTCTTC. It codes for CSARGTSVWSYNEQFF.

The rearrangement uses TRBV3-1 and TRBJ2-3, with TRBD1 as a possible D gene (7 bases). V dropped 0 bases and J dropped 5 bases, with 18 bases sitting between them. The CDR3 is 17 amino acids. Germline CDR1 LGHDT, CDR2 YNNKEL (reference sequence). CDR3 amino acids: CASSQDPARGAVDTQYF. The CDR3 DNA is TGTGCCAGCAGCCAAGACCCGGCCAGGGGGGCGGTAGATACGCAGTATTTT.

The gene calls are TRBV5-5 and TRBJ2-1, with a weak D call TRBD2 (5 bases). Deletions cut 1 base from V and 9 bases from J, with 11 bases between. The CDR3 length is 13 residues. Germline lookup yields CDR1 SGHKS and CDR2 YYEKEE (reference sequence). The CDR3 sequence is CASSLLLALEQFF. For the CDR3, the DNA is TGTGCCAGCAGCTTGTTGCTAGCCCTTGAGCAGTTCTTC.

The genes are TRBV5-1 and TRBJ2-3; perhaps TRBD2 as D (6 bases). Germline CDR1 SGHRS, CDR2 YFSETQ. The CDR3 covers 13 residues. V lost 7 bases, J lost 6 bases, and 15 bases lay in between. The CDR3, as DNA: TGCGCCAGCCATCGCGGAGGGATTGATACGCAGTATTTT. It specifies CASHRGGIDTQYF.

This clonotype showed up just a few times. The V call is TRBV20-1, the J call TRBJ2-5, with 10 bases that match TRBD1. The V gene's germline CDR1 is DFQATT and CDR2 SNEGSKA (reference sequence). CDR3 length equals 13 residues. The J segment lost 5 bases and the V segment lost 5 bases, leaving 5 bases of the junction unmatched. CDR3 DNA: TGCAGTGCTCTCAGGGACAGGGGCGAGACCCAGTACTTC. It codes for CSALRDRGETQYF.